The entry that follows covers one TCR beta chain sequence. Its target antigen remains unknown. No much larger clone is present one base from it, and per-base qualities are unavailable. The data originate from a study of blood T cell repertoires in COVID-19 (dated by TCRdb to about 2020). Broadly, across the study: The collaborator samples originated in the United States, Italy and Spain and spanned the acute and convalescent phases of COVID-19. The repertoires were made available in a free public database intended to serve as a resource for research on the immune response to SARS-CoV-2. The samples were drawn from two sources: the first 160 participants of the ongoing ImmuneRACE study, and fewer than 1,500 subjects contributed by 6 global collaborators. The material from the prospective study consisted of cDNA or gDNA derived from T cells, B-cell-depleted T cells, or PBMCs. Where available, HLA class I and class II types were obtained from metadata supplied by the sample provider rather than from assay-based typing. Subjects who had been exposed to COVID-19, were actively infected with it, or had recovered from it provided the deeply sampled blood TCRbeta repertoires that made up the dataset. A de-identified subject ID, COVID-19 status, age in years and sex were almost always included in the sample metadata.

V trim: 1 base; J trim: 10 bases; unmatched bases: 9. The CDR3 runs 13 residues from the cysteine to the phenylalanine. Left in the record is the CDR3 DNA by itself, 39 bases read in frame from the first base. The CDR1 and CDR2 encoded by the germline V gene (reference sequence) are GTSNPN and SVGIG. Each collaborating institution followed its own protocols to collect whole blood in K2EDTA tubes. For TCRbeta analysis, collaborators shipped samples in one of three forms: frozen whole blood, isolated PBMCs, or DNA extracted from either of those sample types. On the study overall, not on this receptor specifically: How much clinical and demographic metadata was included differed by source and by participant, and the metadata was provided uncurated.

TCRbeta CDR3 regions were amplified from genomic DNA by means of the immunoSEQ Assay, a bias-controlled multiplex PCR. The original methods were these. The number of nucleated cells in each sample was estimated from the amplification of reference gene primers within the assay. Sequence reads were collapsed and filtered to measure the absolute abundance of every unique TCRbeta CDR3 rearrangement. For each sample, productive Simpson clonality was calculated by taking the square root of Simpson's diversity index across productive rearrangements. TCRdb provides this immuneACCESS table in a form limited to in-frame rearrangements. Some clones are lacking; in checked studies, under half of them reflect an unresolved V gene, and why the rest are absent is not known. The V and J calls and clone size are taken from that table; D and trimming were inferred from the DNA. The sample has a few hundred thousand clones on record, 86% of them singletons. The ten largest clones represent around 1.7% of the sample.

Recombination linked TRBV30 to TRBJ1-2, and TRBD1 matches 7 of the central bases. This clonotype was obtained from a woman in her fifties or sixties with acute or convalescent COVID-19. The sample taken for sequencing was peripheral blood. The CDR3 region: CAWSGARQGAYTF. The nucleotide sequence reads TGTGCCTGGAGTGGCGCCCGACAGGGAGCCTACACCTTC.